Below, one TCR beta chain is given with its context. This specimen belongs to a study of blood T cell repertoires in COVID-19. Looking at the study overall: COVID-19 samples, acute and convalescent, were from the United States, Italy and Spain. PBMCs, B-cell-depleted T cells, or T cells were the source of the cDNA or gDNA that made up the material.

Trimming pared 8 bases from V and 1 base from J, leaving 15 bases between. The CDR3 is 15 residues long. The germline V gene has CDR1 LNHDA and CDR2 SQIVND (reference sequence). Only in-frame clones appear in the TCRdb table, and some are missing; sequencing was by immunoSEQ multiplex PCR. The sample gives more than 30,000 clones, just under 95% of which show up once; approximately 4.2% is in the top ten. The rearrangement joins TRBV19 to TRBJ1-5, with a weak D call TRBD1 (6 bases). Input material: peripheral blood. The receptor was isolated from a human donor with active COVID-19. The donor label of this sample is uncertain. As DNA, the CDR3 is TGTGCCAGTCAACAGGGTTTGTTAAGCAATCAGCCCCAGCATTTT. As protein: CASQQGLLSNQPQHF.